Listed below are T cell receptor beta chains from one sample, sequenced in a study of cytotoxic CD8 clonotypes in ibrutinib-treated CLL. Assay: immunoSEQ multiplex PCR; the TCRdb copy retains only in-frame clones and omits some. The sample lists roughly 100,000 clones; more than 75% were seen once. Here the sequenced sample was PBMCs, taken after 12 months of ibrutinib treatment. The source of these receptors is a human donor with chronic lymphocytic leukemia. Both conserved end residues are part of each CDR3. Each record gives: V gene, D gene, clone size, J gene, CDR3 DNA, CDR3 protein. A D gene is named only where the DNA matches it firmly. A clone size is listed for some rows: how often the clone was seen (once, few, many), or a class if it is expanded.

V: TRBV6-5; D: TRBD2; size: -; J: TRBJ2-7; DNA: TGTGCCAGCAGTTACAAGGTAGCGGGGACCTACGAGCAGTACTTC; CDR3: CASSYKVAGTYEQYF
V: TRBV7-2; D: -; size: -; J: TRBJ1-2; DNA: TGTGCCAGCAGCCCCTCAGGGAACAATGGCTACACCTTC; CDR3: CASSPSGNNGYTF
V: TRBV5-6; D: -; size: -; J: TRBJ2-5; DNA: TGTGCCAGCAGTCCGAGCAGGGGCGCGGGGGAGACCCAGTACTTC; CDR3: CASSPSRGAGETQYF
V: TRBV6-6; D: -; size: -; J: TRBJ1-2; DNA: TGTGCCAGCACCCAGGAGCAGCTTAGACTCGGCTACACCTTC; CDR3: CASTQEQLRLGYTF
V: TRBV11-3; D: -; size: -; J: TRBJ2-5; DNA: TGTGCCAGCAGCCTAGGACAGAAGGAGACCCAGTACTTC; CDR3: CASSLGQKETQYF
V: TRBV15; D: -; size: -; J: TRBJ1-5; DNA: TGTGCCACCAGAGAGGGGATCGGCAATCAGCCCCAGCATTTT; CDR3: CATREGIGNQPQHF
V: TRBV5-1; D: -; size: -; J: TRBJ1-3; DNA: TGCGCCAGCAGCTTGACGGGGTTTTCTGGAAACACCATATATTTT; CDR3: CASSLTGFSGNTIYF
V: TRBV19; D: -; size: -; J: TRBJ2-7; DNA: TGTGCCAGTAGTACGAAGGACGGCTCCTACGAGCAGTACTTC; CDR3: CASSTKDGSYEQYF
V: TRBV4-1; D: -; size: -; J: TRBJ2-1; DNA: TGCGCCAGCACAAAATGGGTTTCGGTCAATGAGCAGTTCTTC; CDR3: CASTKWVSVNEQFF
V: TRBV5-1; D: -; size: -; J: TRBJ2-5; DNA: TGCGCCAGCACGGGACATTCGAGGGAGACCCAGTACTTC; CDR3: CASTGHSRETQYF
V: TRBV2; D: -; size: -; J: TRBJ2-1; DNA: TGTGCCAGCAGTGATCAGGCCAGCCAAACCTACAATGAGCAGTTCTTC; CDR3: CASSDQASQTYNEQFF
V: TRBV7-8; D: -; size: -; J: TRBJ2-7; DNA: TGTGCCAGCAGCTTAAGGTCCCAGTCCTACGAGCAGTACTTC; CDR3: CASSLRSQSYEQYF
V: TRBV5-1; D: -; size: -; J: TRBJ1-4; DNA: TGCGCCAGCAGCTTGATAACAGATAATGAAAAACTGTTTTTT; CDR3: CASSLITDNEKLFF
V: TRBV6-5; D: -; size: once; J: TRBJ2-7; DNA: TGTGCCAGCAGTTCGGGAGGACAGGGTTGGTACGAGCAGTACTTC; CDR3: CASSSGGQGWYEQYF
V: TRBV4-1; D: -; size: many; J: TRBJ1-1; DNA: TGCGCCAGCAGCCAAGGACCGGGGAACACTGAAGCTTTCTTT; CDR3: CASSQGPGNTEAFF
V: TRBV6-6; D: -; size: -; J: TRBJ1-2; DNA: TGTGCCAGCAGCGTGCAGGGAAATGGCTACACCTTC; CDR3: CASSVQGNGYTF
V: TRBV19; D: -; size: -; J: TRBJ1-2; DNA: TGTGCCAGTCGAGGGGCCCCCCGGGGCTACACCTTC; CDR3: CASRGAPRGYTF
V: TRBV30; D: TRBD2; size: -; J: TRBJ2-7; DNA: TGTGCCTGGAGTGTGGGAGGGGCACGCTCCTACGAGCAGTACTTC; CDR3: CAWSVGGARSYEQYF